This TCR beta chain originates from a study of response to subunit inactivated influenza vaccine. TCRdb ran MiXCR on the RT-PCR reads and lists one entry per CDR3 protein. Altogether approximately 700,000 distinct CDR3 sequences are present, more than 11% being singletons, with the ten largest covering approximately 7%. Germline CDR1 is MGHRA and CDR2 is YSYEKL. The V gene end was trimmed by 4 bases and the J gene end by 3 bases; junction bases not matched to a gene: 3. CDR3 length: 13 residues. This specimen was PBMCs from blood, taken 14 days before vaccination. The sequence came from a man aged 50 to 60 who received an inactivated influenza vaccine. This chain connects TRBV4-1 to TRBJ2-7, with 7 bases identical to TRBD1. The CDR3 region is CASSRAGGYEQYF. CDR3 DNA sequence: TGCGCCAGCAGCCGGGCAGGGGGCTACGAGCAGTACTTC.